This T cell receptor beta chain originates from a study of beta chain features in type 1 diabetes. This clone occurred a few times. Isolated RNA was reverse transcribed in full, so expressed TCRB transcripts were sequenced. Assay: immunoSEQ multiplex PCR; the TCRdb copy retains only in-frame clones and omits some. The data show around 400,000 clones, more than 13% seen once. V was trimmed by 0 bases and J by 1 base, leaving 13 bases between them. Per germline, CDR1 SGHRS and CDR2 YFSETQ. The CDR3 is 16 residues long. The chain is built from TRBV5-1 and TRBJ1-1, with D tentatively TRBD1 (6 bases). The source of this sequence is a young woman in good health. The sequencing input was naive CD4+ T cells from blood. CDR3 nucleotide sequence: TGCGCCAGCAGCTTGGCCGCTACAGGGAAGAACACTGAAGCTTTCTTT. Translated, it gives CASSLAATGKNTEAFF.